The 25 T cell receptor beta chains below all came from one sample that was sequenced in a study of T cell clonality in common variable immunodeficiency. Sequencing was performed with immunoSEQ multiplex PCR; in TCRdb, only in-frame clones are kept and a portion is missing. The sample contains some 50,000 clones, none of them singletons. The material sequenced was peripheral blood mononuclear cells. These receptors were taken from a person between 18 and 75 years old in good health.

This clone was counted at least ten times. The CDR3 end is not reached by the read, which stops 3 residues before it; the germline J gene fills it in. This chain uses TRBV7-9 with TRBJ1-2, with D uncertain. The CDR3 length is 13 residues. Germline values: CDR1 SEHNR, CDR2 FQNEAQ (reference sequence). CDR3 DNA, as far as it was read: TGTGCCAGCAGCCCTACTGCGGGTTACGGC. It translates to CASSPTAGYG. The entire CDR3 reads CASSPTAGYGYTF.

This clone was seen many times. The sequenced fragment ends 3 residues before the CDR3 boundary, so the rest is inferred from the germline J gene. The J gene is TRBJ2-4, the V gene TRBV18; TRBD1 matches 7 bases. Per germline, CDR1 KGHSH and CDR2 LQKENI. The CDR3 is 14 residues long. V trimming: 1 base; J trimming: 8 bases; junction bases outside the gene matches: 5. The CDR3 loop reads CASSPQGARDIQYF. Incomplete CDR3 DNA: TGTGCCAGCTCACCACAGGGGGCTCGAGACATT.

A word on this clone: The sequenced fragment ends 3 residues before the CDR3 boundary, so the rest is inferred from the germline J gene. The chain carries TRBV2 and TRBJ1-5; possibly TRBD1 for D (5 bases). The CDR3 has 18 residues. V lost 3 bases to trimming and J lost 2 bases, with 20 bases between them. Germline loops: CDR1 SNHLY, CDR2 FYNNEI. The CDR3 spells CASSDSVTRGQRNQPQHF. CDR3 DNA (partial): TGTGCCAGCAGTGATTCGGTTACGAGAGGACAACGCAATCAGCCC.

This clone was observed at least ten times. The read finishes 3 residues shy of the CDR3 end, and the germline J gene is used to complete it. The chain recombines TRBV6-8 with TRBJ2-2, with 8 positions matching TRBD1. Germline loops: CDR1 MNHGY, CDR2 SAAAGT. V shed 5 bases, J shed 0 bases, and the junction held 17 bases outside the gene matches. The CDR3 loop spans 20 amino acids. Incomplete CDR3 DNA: TGTGCCAGCAGTAAACCCCGCCGGGACAGGTCCAACACGAACACCGGGGAG. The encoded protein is CASSKPRRDRSNTNTGE. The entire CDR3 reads CASSKPRRDRSNTNTGELFF.

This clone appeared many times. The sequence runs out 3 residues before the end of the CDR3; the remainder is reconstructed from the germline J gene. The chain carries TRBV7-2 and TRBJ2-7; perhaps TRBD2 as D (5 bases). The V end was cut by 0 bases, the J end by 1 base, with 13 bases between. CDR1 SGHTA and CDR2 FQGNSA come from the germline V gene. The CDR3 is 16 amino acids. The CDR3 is CASSLATWPGSYEQYF. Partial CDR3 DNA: TGTGCCAGCAGCTTAGCGACTTGGCCGGGGTCCTACGAG. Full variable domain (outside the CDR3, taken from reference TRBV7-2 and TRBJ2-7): GAGVSQSPSNKVTEKGKDVELRCDPISGHTALYWYRQSLGQGLEFLIYFQGNSAPDKSGLPSDRFSAERTGGSVSTLTIQRTQQEDSAVYLCASSLATWPGSYEQYFGPGTRLTVT.

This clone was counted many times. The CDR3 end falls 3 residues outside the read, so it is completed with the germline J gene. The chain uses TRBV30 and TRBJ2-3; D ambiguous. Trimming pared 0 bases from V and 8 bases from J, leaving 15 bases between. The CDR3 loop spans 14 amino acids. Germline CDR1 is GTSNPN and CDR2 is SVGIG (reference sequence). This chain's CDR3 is CAWSVSRGRLTQYF. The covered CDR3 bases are TGTGCCTGGAGTGTCTCGAGAGGCCGTCTTACG. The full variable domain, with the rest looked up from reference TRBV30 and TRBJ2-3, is SQTIHQWPATLVQPVGSPLSLECTVEGTSNPNLYWYRQAAGRGLQLLFYSVGIGQISSEVPQNLSASRPQDRQFILSSKKLLLSDSGFYLCAWSVSRGRLTQYFGPGTRLTVL.

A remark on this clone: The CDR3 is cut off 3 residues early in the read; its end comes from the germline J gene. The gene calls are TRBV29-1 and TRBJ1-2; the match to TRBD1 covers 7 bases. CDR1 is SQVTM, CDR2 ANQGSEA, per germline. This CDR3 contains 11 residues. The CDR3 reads CSVAGGNQYTF. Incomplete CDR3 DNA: TGCAGCGTTGCAGGGGGGAACCAG. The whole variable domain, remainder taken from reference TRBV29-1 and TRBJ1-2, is SAVISQKPSRDICQRGTSLTIQCQVDSQVTMMFWYRQQPGQSLTLIATANQGSEATYESGFVIDKFPISRPNLTFSTLTVSNMSPEDSSIYLCSVAGGNQYTFGSGTRLTVV.

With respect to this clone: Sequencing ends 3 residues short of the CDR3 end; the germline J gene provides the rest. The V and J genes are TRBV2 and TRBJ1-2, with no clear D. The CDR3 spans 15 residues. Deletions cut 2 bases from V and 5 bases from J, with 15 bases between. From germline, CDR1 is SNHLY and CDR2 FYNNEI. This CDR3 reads CASSESSGLNYGYTF. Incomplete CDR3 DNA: TGTGCCAGCAGTGAAAGCTCCGGTTTGAATTATGGC.

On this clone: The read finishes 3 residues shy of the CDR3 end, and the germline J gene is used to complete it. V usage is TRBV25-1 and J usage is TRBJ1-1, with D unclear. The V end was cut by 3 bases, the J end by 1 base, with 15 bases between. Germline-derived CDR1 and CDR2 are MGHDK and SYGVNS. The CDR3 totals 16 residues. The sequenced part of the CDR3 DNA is TGTGCCAGCAGTGACCTCAAGCCTTTTTCGAACACTGAA. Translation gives CASSDLKPFSNTE. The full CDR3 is CASSDLKPFSNTEAFF.

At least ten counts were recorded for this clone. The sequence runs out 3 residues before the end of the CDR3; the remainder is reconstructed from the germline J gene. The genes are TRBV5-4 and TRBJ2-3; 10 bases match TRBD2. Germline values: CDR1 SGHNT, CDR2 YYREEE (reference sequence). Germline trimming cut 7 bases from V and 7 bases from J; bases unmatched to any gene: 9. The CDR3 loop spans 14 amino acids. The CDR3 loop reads CASGSETSGYTQYF. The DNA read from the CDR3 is TGTGCCAGCGGAAGCGAGACTAGCGGGTATACG.

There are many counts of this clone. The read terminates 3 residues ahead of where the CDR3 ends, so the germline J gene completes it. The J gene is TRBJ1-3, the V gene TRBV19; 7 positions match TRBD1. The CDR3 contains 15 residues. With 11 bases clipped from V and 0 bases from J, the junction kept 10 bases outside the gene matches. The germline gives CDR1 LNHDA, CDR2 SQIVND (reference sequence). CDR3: CACDRVLGSGNTIYF. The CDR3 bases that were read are TGTGCCTGCGACAGGGTTTTAGGCTCTGGAAACACC.

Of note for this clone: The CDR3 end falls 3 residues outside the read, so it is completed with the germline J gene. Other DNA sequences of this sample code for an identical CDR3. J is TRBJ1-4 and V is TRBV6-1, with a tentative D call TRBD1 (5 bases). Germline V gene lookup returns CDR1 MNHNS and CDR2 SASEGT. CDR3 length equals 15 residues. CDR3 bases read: TGTGCCAGCAGTGATCCAGGGTTAGAGGGGAAGAAA. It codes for CASSDPGLEGKK. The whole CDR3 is CASSDPGLEGKKLFF.

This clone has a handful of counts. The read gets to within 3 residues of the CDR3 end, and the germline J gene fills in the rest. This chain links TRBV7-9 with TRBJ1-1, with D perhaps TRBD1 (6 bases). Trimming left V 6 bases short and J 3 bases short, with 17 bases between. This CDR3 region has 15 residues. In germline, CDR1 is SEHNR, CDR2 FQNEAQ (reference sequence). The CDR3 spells CASRSGASKDTEAFF. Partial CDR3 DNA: TGTGCCAGCAGATCAGGGGCTTCAAAGGACACTGAA.

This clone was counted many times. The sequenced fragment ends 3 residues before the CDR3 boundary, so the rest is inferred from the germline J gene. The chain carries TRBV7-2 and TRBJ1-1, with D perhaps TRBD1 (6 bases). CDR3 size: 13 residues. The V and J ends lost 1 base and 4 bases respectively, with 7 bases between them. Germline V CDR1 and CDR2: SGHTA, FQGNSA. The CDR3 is CASSLDRATEAFF. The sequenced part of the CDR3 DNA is TGTGCCAGCAGCTTAGACAGGGCCACTGAA.

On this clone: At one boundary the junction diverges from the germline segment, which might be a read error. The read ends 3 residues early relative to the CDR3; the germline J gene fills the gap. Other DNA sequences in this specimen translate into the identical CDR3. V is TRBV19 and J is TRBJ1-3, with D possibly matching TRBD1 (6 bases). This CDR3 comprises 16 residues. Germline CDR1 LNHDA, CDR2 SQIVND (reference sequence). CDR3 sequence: CASSSFQAGDRNTIYF. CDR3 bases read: TGTGCCAGTAGCTCGTTTCAGGCAGGGGACCGAAACACA.

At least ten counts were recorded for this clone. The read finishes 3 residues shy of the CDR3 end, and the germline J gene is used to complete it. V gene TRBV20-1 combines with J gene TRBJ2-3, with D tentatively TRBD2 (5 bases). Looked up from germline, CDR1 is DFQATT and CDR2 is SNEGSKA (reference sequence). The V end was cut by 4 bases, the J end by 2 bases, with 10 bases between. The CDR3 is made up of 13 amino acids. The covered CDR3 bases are TGCAGTGCTATTGTTAGCGACACAGATACG. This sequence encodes CSAIVSDTDT. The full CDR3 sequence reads CSAIVSDTDTQYF.

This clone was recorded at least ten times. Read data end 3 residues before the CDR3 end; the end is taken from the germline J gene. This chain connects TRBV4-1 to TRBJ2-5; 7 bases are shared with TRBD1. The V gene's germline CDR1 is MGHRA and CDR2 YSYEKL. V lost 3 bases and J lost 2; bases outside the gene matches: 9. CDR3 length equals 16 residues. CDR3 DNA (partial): TGCGCCAGCAGCCAGACCGCCGCGACAGGGCAAGAGACC. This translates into CASSQTAATGQET. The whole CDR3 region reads CASSQTAATGQETQYF.

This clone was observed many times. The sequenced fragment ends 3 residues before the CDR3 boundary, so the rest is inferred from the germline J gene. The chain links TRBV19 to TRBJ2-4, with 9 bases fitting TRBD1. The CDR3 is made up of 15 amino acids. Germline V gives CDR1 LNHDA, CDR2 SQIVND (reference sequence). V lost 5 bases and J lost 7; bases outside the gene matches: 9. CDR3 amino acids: CASSEDRDRVNIQYF. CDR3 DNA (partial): TGTGCCAGTAGTGAGGATAGGGACAGGGTGAACATT.

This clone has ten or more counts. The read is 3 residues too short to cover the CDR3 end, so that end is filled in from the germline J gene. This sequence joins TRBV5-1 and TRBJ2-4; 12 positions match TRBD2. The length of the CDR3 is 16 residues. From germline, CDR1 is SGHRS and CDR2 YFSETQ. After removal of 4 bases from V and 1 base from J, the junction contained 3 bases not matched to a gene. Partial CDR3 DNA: TGCGCCAGCAGCCCCCTAGCGGGGGGGGCCAAAAACATT. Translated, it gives CASSPLAGGAKNI. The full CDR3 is CASSPLAGGAKNIQYF.

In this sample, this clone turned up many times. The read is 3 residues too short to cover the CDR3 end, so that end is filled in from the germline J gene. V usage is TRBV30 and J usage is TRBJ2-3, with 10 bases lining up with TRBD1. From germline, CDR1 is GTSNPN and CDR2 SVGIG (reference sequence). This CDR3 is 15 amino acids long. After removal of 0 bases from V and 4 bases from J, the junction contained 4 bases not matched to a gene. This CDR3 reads CAWSVLTGGSDTQYF. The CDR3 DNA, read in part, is TGTGCCTGGAGTGTCTTGACAGGGGGCTCAGATACG.

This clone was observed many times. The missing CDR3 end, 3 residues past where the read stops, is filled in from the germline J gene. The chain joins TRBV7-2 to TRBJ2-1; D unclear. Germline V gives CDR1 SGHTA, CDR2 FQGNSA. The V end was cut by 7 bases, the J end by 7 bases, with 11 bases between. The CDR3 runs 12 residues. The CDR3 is CASNPNGNEQFF. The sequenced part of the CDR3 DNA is TGTGCCAGCAACCCCAACGGGAATGAG.

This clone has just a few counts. The CDR3 DNA, read in part, is TGTGCCAGCAGTGAGGGGGCGTGGGGGGGCGCCGATACG. This gives the protein CASSEGAWGGADT. Given in full, the CDR3 is CASSEGAWGGADTQYF. The chain joins TRBV2 to TRBJ2-3, with D perhaps matching TRBD2 (7 bases). The read finishes 3 residues shy of the CDR3 end, and the germline J gene is used to complete it. V dropped 3 bases and J dropped 6 bases, with 19 bases sitting between them. Germline V gene lookup returns CDR1 SNHLY and CDR2 FYNNEI. CDR3 size: 16 residues.

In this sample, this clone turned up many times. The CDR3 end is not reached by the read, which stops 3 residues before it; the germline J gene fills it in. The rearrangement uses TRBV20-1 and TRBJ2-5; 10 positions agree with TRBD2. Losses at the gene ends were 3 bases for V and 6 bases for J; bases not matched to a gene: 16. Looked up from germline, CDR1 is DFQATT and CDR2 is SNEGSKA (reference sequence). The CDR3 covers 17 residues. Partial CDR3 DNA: TGCAGTGCTAGGTGGGTGCTAGCGGGAGTTTTTTCCCAGACC. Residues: CSARWVLAGVFSQT. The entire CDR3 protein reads CSARWVLAGVFSQTQYF.

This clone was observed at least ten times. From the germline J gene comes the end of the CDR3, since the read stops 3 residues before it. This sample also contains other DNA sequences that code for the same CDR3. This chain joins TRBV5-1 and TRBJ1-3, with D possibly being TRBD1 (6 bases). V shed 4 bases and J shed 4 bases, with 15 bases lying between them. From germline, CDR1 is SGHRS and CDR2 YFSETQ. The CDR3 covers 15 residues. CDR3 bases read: TGCGCCAGCAGCCTAACAGGGTTGGGCGGAAACACC. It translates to CASSLTGLGGNT. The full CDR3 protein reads CASSLTGLGGNTIYF.

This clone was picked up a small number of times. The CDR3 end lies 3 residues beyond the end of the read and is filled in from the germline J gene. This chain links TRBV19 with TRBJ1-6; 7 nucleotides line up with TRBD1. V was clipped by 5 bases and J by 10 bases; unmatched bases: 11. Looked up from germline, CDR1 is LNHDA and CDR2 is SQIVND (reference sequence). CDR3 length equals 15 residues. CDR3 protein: CASSSTGTEDSPLHF. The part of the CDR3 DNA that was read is TGTGCCAGTAGTTCCACCGGGACAGAGGACTCACCC.